Listed below are T cell receptor beta chains from one sample, sequenced in a study of blood T cell repertoires in COVID-19. TCRdb's copy holds only in-frame clones and misses some; the assay was immunoSEQ multiplex PCR. The table has about 260,000 clones, approximately 86% seen once. Input material: peripheral blood. The receptors shown here come from a woman aged 55-70 years with COVID-19, enrolled during active disease. Each CDR3 is given with its conserved first and last residue. The D gene is left open where the match is weak. Expanded clones get a size class; other rows say once, few or many, or leave the size out.

d_gene	abundance	v_gene	j_gene	CDR3aa	CDR3nt
.	.	TRBV7-8	TRBJ2-2	CASSDTWGAGELFF	TGTGCCAGCAGCGACACTTGGGGAGCCGGGGAGCTGTTTTTT
.	.	TRBV27	TRBJ2-3	CASSPLRGYTDTQYF	TGTGCCAGCAGTCCTCTAAGGGGTTACACAGATACGCAGTATTTT
TRBD2	once	TRBV24-1	TRBJ2-2	CATSDMGLAGVRTGELFF	TGTGCCACCAGTGATATGGGACTAGCGGGAGTGCGAACCGGGGAGCTGTTTTTT
TRBD1	.	TRBV28	TRBJ1-5	CAARQGTQPQHF	TGTGCCGCTCGACAGGGGACTCAGCCCCAGCATTTT
TRBD2	few	TRBV9	TRBJ2-5	CASSPTRGGRRVQETQYF	TGTGCCAGCAGCCCGACCCGGGGGGGGCGCCGGGTCCAAGAGACCCAGTACTTC
.	few	TRBV6-4	TRBJ2-2	CASQGNTGELFF	TGTGCCAGCCAGGGAAACACCGGGGAGCTGTTTTTT
TRBD1	few	TRBV28	TRBJ1-2	CASAQGGNYGYTF	TGTGCCAGCGCACAGGGGGGCAACTATGGCTACACCTTC
TRBD2	.	TRBV7-9	TRBJ2-5	CASSPIAGTQETQYF	TGTGCCAGCAGCCCCATAGCGGGGACACAAGAGACCCAGTACTTC
.	once	TRBV3-1/TRBV3-2	TRBJ2-2	CASSPLGRASGELFF	TGTGCCAGCAGCCCGCTGGGCAGGGCGTCCGGGGAGCTGTTTTTT
TRBD1	.	TRBV5-1	TRBJ1-1	CASSLWTGRNTEAFF	TGCGCCAGCAGCTTGTGGACAGGGAGGAACACTGAAGCTTTCTTT
TRBD2	.	TRBV15	TRBJ2-3	CATSRGNRGLATPDTQYF	TGTGCCACCAGCAGAGGGAACCGGGGACTAGCGACGCCAGATACGCAGTATTTT
TRBD2	few	TRBV4-2	TRBJ2-1	CASSQDLSGRAYNEQFF	TGTGCCAGCAGCCAAGATCTGAGCGGGAGGGCCTACAATGAGCAGTTCTTC
TRBD1	few	TRBV9	TRBJ2-7	CASSADPTGGVYEQYF	TGTGCCAGCAGCGCAGATCCGACAGGGGGCGTCTACGAGCAGTACTTC
TRBD2	.	TRBV28	TRBJ2-1	CASSFSGSGLYNEQFF	TGTGCCAGCAGTTTTAGCGGGAGCGGTCTCTACAATGAGCAGTTCTTC
.	.	TRBV5-1	TRBJ1-2	CASSPPSGNYGYTF	TGCGCCAGCAGCCCCCCTTCGGGGAACTATGGCTACACCTTC
TRBD2	few	TRBV30	TRBJ2-7	CAWRAIAGVGKGYEQYF	TGTGCCTGGAGGGCGATAGCGGGAGTGGGGAAAGGCTACGAGCAGTACTTC
.	.	TRBV3-1/TRBV3-2	TRBJ1-6	CASSQVGAGGYNSPLHF	TGTGCCAGCAGCCAAGTCGGGGCAGGAGGGTATAATTCACCCCTCCACTTT
.	.	TRBV12-3/TRBV12-4	TRBJ1-1	CASNEGRGKAFF	TGTGCCAGCAACGAGGGGAGGGGGAAAGCTTTCTTT
.	.	TRBV5-1	TRBJ2-1	CASTSTTGGGGEQFF	TGCGCCAGCACTTCCACCACGGGGGGAGGGGGTGAGCAGTTCTTC
TRBD2	.	TRBV13	TRBJ2-5	CASSTRSSGGETQYF	TGTGCCAGCAGCACCCGGAGTAGCGGGGGAGAGACCCAGTACTTC
TRBD1	.	TRBV7-9	TRBJ1-1	CASSIGTGMNTEAFF	TGTGCCAGCAGCATAGGGACAGGGATGAACACTGAAGCTTTCTTT
TRBD2	.	TRBV20-1	TRBJ2-2	CSASRLAVGGGELFF	TGCAGTGCTAGTCGCCTAGCGGTCGGAGGCGGGGAGCTGTTTTTT
.	.	TRBV15	TRBJ1-5	CATSNTGSNQPQHF	TGTGCCACCAGCAATACAGGGTCCAATCAGCCCCAGCATTTT
.	once	TRBV19	TRBJ1-1	CATGGQNTEAFF	TGTGCCACGGGGGGGCAGAACACTGAAGCTTTCTTT
.	.	TRBV12-3/TRBV12-4	TRBJ2-7	CASSFPGNEQYF	TGTGCCAGCAGTTTCCCCGGGAACGAGCAGTACTTC
.	.	TRBV29-1	TRBJ1-1	CSVTWTHGGVTEAFF	TGCAGCGTAACTTGGACACACGGCGGTGTGACTGAAGCTTTCTTT
TRBD1	.	TRBV28	TRBJ2-7	CASSSSGTGSYEQYF	TGTGCCAGCAGTTCATCCGGGACAGGTTCCTACGAGCAGTACTTC
.	.	TRBV19	TRBJ1-5	CASSIDGRGTNQPQHF	TGTGCCAGTAGTATCGACGGGAGGGGTACCAATCAGCCCCAGCATTTT
TRBD2	.	TRBV4-2	TRBJ2-7	CASSQEGLAGAEQYF	TGTGCCAGCAGCCAAGAAGGACTAGCGGGAGCCGAGCAGTACTTC
TRBD1	.	TRBV6-5	TRBJ1-2	CASNTGGLGYTF	TGTGCCAGCAATACAGGGGGCTTGGGCTACACCTTC
TRBD2	.	TRBV5-1	TRBJ2-1	CASSLGLLAGGYNEQFF	TGCGCCAGCAGCTTGGGATTACTAGCGGGAGGGTACAATGAGCAGTTCTTC
TRBD1	.	TRBV29-1	TRBJ1-3	CSVMTGTGNTIYF	TGCAGCGTGATGACAGGGACTGGAAACACCATATATTTT
.	once	TRBV7-2	TRBJ1-1	CASSQDTEAFF	TGTGCCAGCAGCCAGGACACTGAAGCTTTCTTT
.	.	TRBV30	TRBJ2-2	CAWSVRGGAGELFF	TGTGCCTGGAGTGTTAGGGGAGGCGCCGGGGAGCTGTTTTTT
TRBD1	.	TRBV6-2/TRBV6-3	TRBJ1-2	CASSRQGNYGYTF	TGTGCCAGCAGTCGACAGGGGAACTATGGCTACACCTTC
.	.	TRBV4-3	TRBJ1-3	CASSQREGSGNTIYF	TGCGCCAGCAGCCAAAGGGAGGGCTCTGGAAACACCATATATTTT
.	.	TRBV20-1	TRBJ2-1	CSALPDNEQFF	TGCAGTGCCCTACCGGACAATGAGCAGTTCTTC
TRBD2	.	TRBV24-1	TRBJ2-3	CATSVPRAGGTDTQYF	TGTGCCACCAGTGTCCCCCGGGCGGGAGGCACAGATACGCAGTATTTT
TRBD1	once	TRBV7-9	TRBJ1-4	CASSFGGTGNPTNEKLFF	TGTGCCAGCAGCTTCGGGGGGACAGGGAACCCAACTAATGAAAAACTGTTTTTT
.	.	TRBV9	TRBJ1-2	CASSVEGRAYGYTF	TGTGCCAGCAGCGTAGAGGGCAGGGCCTATGGCTACACCTTC
TRBD1	.	TRBV25-1	TRBJ1-1	CASSEYTGGTEAFF	TGTGCCAGCAGTGAATACACAGGGGGCACTGAAGCTTTCTTT
TRBD1	few	TRBV5-4	TRBJ1-2	CASSSPKGAYGYTF	TGTGCCAGCAGCTCACCTAAGGGGGCTTATGGCTACACCTTC
.	.	TRBV28	TRBJ2-1	CASSAGTWEYNEQFF	TGTGCCAGCAGTGCCGGGACTTGGGAGTACAATGAGCAGTTCTTC
.	once	TRBV19	TRBJ1-2	CASRTGLGASGYTF	TGTGCCAGTAGAACTGGGTTAGGGGCGAGTGGCTACACCTTC
.	few	TRBV28	TRBJ2-5	CASSSLQEETQYF	TGTGCCAGCAGCTCACTCCAAGAAGAGACCCAGTACTTC
.	few	TRBV7-9	TRBJ1-5	CASSLESSQPQHF	TGTGCCAGCAGCTTAGAGTCTAGTCAGCCCCAGCATTTT
TRBD2	.	TRBV7-3	TRBJ2-1	CASSPTSGSRSYNEQFF	TGTGCCAGCAGCCCTACTAGCGGGAGTCGGTCCTACAATGAGCAGTTCTTC
.	.	TRBV6-4	TRBJ1-1	CASSEQGGDTEAFF	TGTGCCAGCAGTGAACAGGGCGGTGACACTGAAGCTTTCTTT
TRBD2	once	TRBV4-1	TRBJ2-2	CASSPLERRGSAGELFF	TGCGCCAGCAGCCCCCTAGAGAGACGCGGGAGTGCCGGGGAGCTGTTTTTT
.	.	TRBV14	TRBJ2-5	CASSQGRRAQETQYF	TGTGCCAGCAGCCAGGGGCGGAGGGCCCAAGAGACCCAGTACTTC
.	.	TRBV7-6	TRBJ2-3	CASSPTGRPTDTQYF	TGTGCCAGCAGCCCTACGGGTAGGCCCACAGATACGCAGTATTTT
.	.	TRBV27	TRBJ1-2	CASSPAGHFGYTF	TGTGCCAGCAGTCCGGCGGGGCACTTTGGCTACACCTTC
TRBD1	.	TRBV7-2	TRBJ1-2	CASSRREGAWDGYTF	TGTGCCAGCAGCCGTCGTGAGGGGGCGTGGGATGGCTACACCTTC
.	.	TRBV30	TRBJ1-1	CAWSPGVAVEAFF	TGTGCCTGGAGTCCAGGAGTAGCGGTAGAAGCTTTCTTT
.	.	TRBV14	TRBJ2-5	CASSQSSRDFYQETQYF	TGTGCCAGCAGCCAATCGAGCAGGGACTTCTACCAAGAGACCCAGTACTTC
.	.	TRBV9	TRBJ2-5	CASSAGARQVGETQYF	TGTGCCAGCAGCGCCGGGGCCCGACAGGTTGGGGAGACCCAGTACTTC
TRBD1	.	TRBV28	TRBJ2-5	CASSLTRTGQETQYF	TGTGCCAGCAGTTTGACGAGGACAGGGCAAGAGACCCAGTACTTC
TRBD1	.	TRBV2	TRBJ1-6	CASGPTGRTSPLHF	TGTGCCAGCGGACCGACAGGGCGGACTTCACCCCTCCACTTT
TRBD1	.	TRBV28	TRBJ2-4	CASRNYRGPGNIQYF	TGTGCCAGCAGAAATTACAGGGGGCCGGGAAACATTCAGTACTTC